Listed below are T cell receptor beta chains from one sample, sequenced in a study of OX40 agonist ivuxolimab in advanced cancers. The repertoire was sequenced with immunoSEQ multiplex PCR; TCRdb's copy has only in-frame clones and lacks some. The profile shows around 50,000 clones, around 89% of them singletons. The input for sequencing was CD4+ or CD8+ T cells sorted from blood, taken in a trial of the OX40 agonist ivuxolimab. These receptors were obtained from an adult with an advanced solid tumor such as melanoma, head and neck, liver or kidney cancer. CDR3s include the opening cysteine and the closing phenylalanine or tryptophan. Fields, in order: D gene, J gene, V gene, clone size, CDR3 protein, CDR3 DNA. D genes are given only for firm matches. Clone size, where shown, is once, few, many, or a class for clones that have expanded.

D: TRBD2
J: TRBJ2-2
V: TRBV28
size: NA
CDR3: CASSVLAGAGTGELFF
DNA: TGTGCCAGCTCGGTTCTAGCGGGAGCGGGCACCGGGGAGCTGTTTTTT

D: NA
J: TRBJ1-5
V: TRBV11-2
size: NA
CDR3: CASSLDAVGVRQPQHF
DNA: TGTGCCAGCAGCTTAGATGCCGTGGGGGTTCGGCAGCCCCAGCATTTT

D: NA
J: TRBJ2-1
V: TRBV11-2
size: NA
CDR3: CASSYSASTYNEQFF
DNA: TGTGCCAGCAGCTATAGTGCCTCCACCTACAATGAGCAGTTCTTC

D: NA
J: TRBJ1-1
V: TRBV19
size: few
CDR3: CASSIQGPGEAFF
DNA: TGTGCCAGTAGTATCCAGGGGCCAGGTGAAGCTTTCTTT

D: NA
J: TRBJ2-7
V: TRBV6-1
size: NA
CDR3: CASSPGHILEQYF
DNA: TGTGCCAGCAGCCCGGGACATATTCTCGAGCAGTACTTC

D: NA
J: TRBJ1-3
V: TRBV19
size: NA
CDR3: CASSIGRSPGNTIYF
DNA: TGTGCCAGTAGTATCGGGCGGAGCCCTGGAAACACCATATATTTT

D: TRBD1
J: TRBJ1-5
V: TRBV19
size: NA
CDR3: CASSIAPDREFQPQHF
DNA: TGTGCCAGTAGTATAGCACCGGACAGGGAATTTCAGCCCCAGCATTTT

D: NA
J: TRBJ2-7
V: TRBV19
size: NA
CDR3: CASSPETFVSSYEQYF
DNA: TGTGCCAGTAGCCCAGAGACTTTTGTGAGCTCCTACGAGCAGTACTTC

D: TRBD2
J: TRBJ2-7
V: TRBV2
size: NA
CDR3: CATLAGIHEQYF
DNA: TGTGCCACATTAGCGGGAATCCACGAGCAGTACTTC

D: NA
J: TRBJ2-1
V: TRBV13
size: NA
CDR3: CASAVRSKLNEQFF
DNA: TGTGCCAGCGCCGTGAGGAGCAAACTCAATGAGCAGTTCTTC

D: NA
J: TRBJ2-5
V: TRBV2
size: NA
CDR3: CASSEATAKETQYF
DNA: TGTGCCAGCAGTGAAGCAACTGCAAAAGAGACCCAGTACTTC

D: NA
J: TRBJ1-5
V: TRBV6-1
size: NA
CDR3: CASRQWSNQPQHF
DNA: TGTGCCAGCAGACAGTGGAGCAATCAGCCCCAGCATTTT

D: NA
J: TRBJ2-7
V: TRBV19
size: NA
CDR3: CASNSKESAYEQYF
DNA: TGTGCCAGTAATTCCAAGGAATCAGCCTACGAGCAGTACTTC

D: NA
J: TRBJ1-2
V: TRBV7-9
size: NA
CDR3: CASIRQTEIREPYGYTF
DNA: TGTGCCAGCATCCGACAAACTGAGATCCGTGAACCCTATGGCTACACCTTC

D: NA
J: TRBJ1-5
V: TRBV28
size: NA
CDR3: CASSYRSYNQPQHF
DNA: TGTGCCAGCAGTTACCGGTCCTACAATCAGCCCCAGCATTTT

D: TRBD2
J: TRBJ2-3
V: TRBV6-6
size: NA
CDR3: CASSYSALAGEDTQYF
DNA: TGTGCCAGCAGTTACTCGGCACTAGCGGGAGAGGATACGCAGTATTTT

D: NA
J: TRBJ2-2
V: TRBV21-1
size: NA
CDR3: CASSKARADPNTGELFF
DNA: TGTGCCAGCAGCAAAGCCCGGGCGGACCCAAACACCGGGGAGCTGTTTTTT

D: TRBD1
J: TRBJ2-3
V: TRBV6-5
size: NA
CDR3: CASSSWTGTSTDTQYF
DNA: TGTGCCAGCAGTTCCTGGACAGGGACTAGCACAGATACGCAGTATTTT

D: NA
J: TRBJ1-4
V: TRBV7-9
size: NA
CDR3: CASSPTQGKANEKLFF
DNA: TGTGCCAGCAGCCCGACTCAGGGGAAAGCTAATGAAAAACTGTTTTTT

D: NA
J: TRBJ2-7
V: TRBV19
size: NA
CDR3: CASSIVGAYEQYF
DNA: TGTGCCAGTAGTATAGTAGGGGCCTACGAGCAGTACTTC

D: NA
J: TRBJ1-1
V: TRBV5-6
size: NA
CDR3: CASSLTTAVMNTEAFF
DNA: TGTGCCAGCAGCTTAACGACAGCCGTCATGAACACTGAAGCTTTCTTT